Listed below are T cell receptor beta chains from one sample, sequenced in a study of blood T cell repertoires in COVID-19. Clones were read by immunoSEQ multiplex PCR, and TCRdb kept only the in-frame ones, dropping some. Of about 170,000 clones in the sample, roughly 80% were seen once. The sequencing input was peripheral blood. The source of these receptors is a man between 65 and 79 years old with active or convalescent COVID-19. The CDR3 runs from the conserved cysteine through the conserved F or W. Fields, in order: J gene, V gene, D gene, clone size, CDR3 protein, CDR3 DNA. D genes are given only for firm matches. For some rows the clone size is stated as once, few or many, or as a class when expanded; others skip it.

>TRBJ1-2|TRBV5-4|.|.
CATSTGSNYGYTF
TGTGCCACCTCGACAGGATCTAACTATGGCTACACCTTC
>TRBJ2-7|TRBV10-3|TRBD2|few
CAISGLAGEQYF
TGTGCCATCTCAGGACTAGCGGGAGAGCAGTACTTC
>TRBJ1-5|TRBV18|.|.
CASSPSRTSGNGNQPQHF
TGTGCCAGCTCACCGTCGCGTACCTCAGGGAATGGCAATCAGCCCCAGCATTTT
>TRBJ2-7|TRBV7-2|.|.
CASSRRTGTLSYEQYF
TGTGCCAGCAGCCGGCGAACCGGGACACTCTCCTACGAGCAGTACTTC
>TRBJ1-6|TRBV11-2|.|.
CASSLSAGNNSPLHF
TGTGCCAGCAGCTTATCCGCGGGGAATAATTCACCCCTCCACTTT
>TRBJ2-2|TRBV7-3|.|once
CASRPQGVRTGELFF
TGTGCCAGCAGACCGCAGGGCGTTAGGACCGGGGAGCTGTTTTTT
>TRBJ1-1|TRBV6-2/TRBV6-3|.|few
CASSQYREAFF
TGTGCCAGCAGTCAATACAGGGAAGCTTTCTTT
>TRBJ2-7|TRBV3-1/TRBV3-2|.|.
CASSYQGGSYEQYF
TGTGCCAGCAGCTACCAAGGGGGATCCTACGAGCAGTACTTC
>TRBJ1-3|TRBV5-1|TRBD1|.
CASSSGDSGGNTIYF
TGCGCCAGCAGCTCGGGGGACAGTGGAGGAAACACCATATATTTT
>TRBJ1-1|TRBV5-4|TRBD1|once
CASSYTTGGGTEAFF
TGTGCCAGCAGCTACACAACAGGGGGGGGGACTGAAGCTTTCTTT
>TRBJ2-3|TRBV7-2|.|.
CASSFVGGPGTDTQYF
TGTGCCAGCAGCTTCGTGGGGGGGCCAGGGACAGATACGCAGTATTTT
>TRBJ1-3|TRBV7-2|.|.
CASSPPGLGSGNTIYF
TGTGCCAGCAGCCCCCCGGGACTGGGCTCTGGAAACACCATATATTTT
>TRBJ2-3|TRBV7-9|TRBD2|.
CASSSLSGGTDTQYF
TGTGCCAGCAGCTCCCTTAGCGGGGGCACAGATACGCAGTATTTT
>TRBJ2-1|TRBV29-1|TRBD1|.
CSVQGVGNEQFF
TGCAGCGTACAGGGGGTAGGGAATGAGCAGTTCTTC
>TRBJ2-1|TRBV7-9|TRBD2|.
CASSPRLANEQFF
TGTGCCAGCAGCCCCCGACTAGCCAATGAGCAGTTCTTC
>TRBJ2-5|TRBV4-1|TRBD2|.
CASSQGRGAPETQYF
TGCGCCAGCAGCCAAGGGCGGGGGGCTCCGGAGACCCAGTACTTC
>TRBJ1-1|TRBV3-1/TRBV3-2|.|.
CASSQRTANTEAFF
TGTGCCAGCAGCCAACGGACAGCGAACACTGAAGCTTTCTTT
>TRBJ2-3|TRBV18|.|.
CASSSLASGADTQYF
TGTGCCAGCTCATCTCTAGCGTCGGGGGCAGATACGCAGTATTTT
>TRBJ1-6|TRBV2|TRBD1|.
CASSGTGSSPLHF
TGTGCCAGCAGTGGGACAGGGTCGTCACCCCTCCACTTT
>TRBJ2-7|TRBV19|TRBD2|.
CATKGGQRANEQYF
TGTGCCACCAAGGGAGGGCAACGAGCCAACGAGCAGTACTTC
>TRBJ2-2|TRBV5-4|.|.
CASSLAAGQFTAGELFF
TGTGCCAGCAGCTTGGCGGCGGGACAGTTTACTGCGGGGGAGCTGTTTTTT
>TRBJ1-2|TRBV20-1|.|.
CSASSTGVYGYTF
TGCAGTGCTAGTAGCACAGGTGTCTATGGCTACACCTTC
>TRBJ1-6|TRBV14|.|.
CASSLSIGHLNSPLHF
TGTGCCAGCAGCCTGAGTATTGGGCATCTTAATTCACCCCTCCACTTT
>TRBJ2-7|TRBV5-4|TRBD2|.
CASSLPGLGLYEQYF
TGTGCCAGCAGCCTACCAGGACTAGGACTCTACGAGCAGTACTTC
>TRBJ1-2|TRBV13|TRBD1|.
CASSPRPGQAAYGYTF
TGTGCCAGCAGCCCTCGCCCCGGACAGGCAGCTTATGGCTACACCTTC
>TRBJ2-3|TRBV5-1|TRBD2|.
CASKTSGRGTDTQYF
TGCGCCAGCAAGACTAGCGGGAGGGGCACAGATACGCAGTATTTT
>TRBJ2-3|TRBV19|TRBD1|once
CASRTDSGGIDTQYF
TGTGCCAGTAGGACTGATTCAGGGGGCATAGATACGCAGTATTTT
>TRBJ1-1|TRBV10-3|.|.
CAITSMTFGEAFF
TGTGCCATCACGAGCATGACATTTGGTGAAGCTTTCTTT
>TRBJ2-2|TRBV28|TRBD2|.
CASTELAGSANTGELFF
TGTGCCAGCACGGAGCTAGCGGGTTCCGCGAACACCGGGGAGCTGTTTTTT
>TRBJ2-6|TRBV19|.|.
CAVMPGVTVSGANVLTF
TGTGCCGTCATGCCCGGAGTTACGGTCTCTGGGGCCAACGTCCTGACTTTC
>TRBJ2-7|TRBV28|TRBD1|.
CASSRQGAAHEQYF
TGTGCCAGCAGTAGACAGGGGGCAGCCCACGAGCAGTACTTC
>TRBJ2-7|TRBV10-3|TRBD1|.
CAISESGQDYEQYF
TGTGCCATCAGTGAGTCAGGACAGGACTACGAGCAGTACTTC
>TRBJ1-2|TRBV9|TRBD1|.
CASSGLQGNVGGYTF
TGTGCCAGCAGCGGCCTACAGGGGAACGTAGGTGGCTACACCTTC
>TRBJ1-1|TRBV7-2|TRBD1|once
CASSSGQVVTEAFF
TGTGCCAGCAGCTCGGGACAGGTAGTAACTGAAGCTTTCTTT
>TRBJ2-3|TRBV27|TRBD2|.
CASSSKTRFGRSADTQYF
TGTGCCAGCAGTTCCAAGACCCGCTTCGGGAGGAGCGCAGATACGCAGTATTTT
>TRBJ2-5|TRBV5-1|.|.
CASSFLTGTLEETQYF
TGCGCCAGCAGCTTCCTAACAGGGACATTAGAAGAGACCCAGTACTTC
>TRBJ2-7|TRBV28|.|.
CASINGGRIRGYEQYF
TGTGCCAGCATAAACGGAGGGAGGATAAGAGGGTACGAGCAGTACTTC
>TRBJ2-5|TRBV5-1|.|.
CASMRQETQYF
TGCGCCAGCATGCGGCAAGAGACCCAGTACTTC
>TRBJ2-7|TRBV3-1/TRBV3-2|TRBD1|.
CASSHWTGGLYEQYF
TGTGCCAGCAGCCACTGGACAGGGGGCTTATACGAGCAGTACTTC
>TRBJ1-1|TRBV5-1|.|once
CASKFGGSGRGPLNTEAFF
TGCGCCAGCAAATTTGGGGGCTCTGGGAGAGGCCCTTTGAACACTGAAGCTTTCTTT
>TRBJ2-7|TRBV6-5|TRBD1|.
CASSQDREDEQYF
TGTGCCAGCAGCCAGGACAGGGAGGACGAGCAGTACTTC
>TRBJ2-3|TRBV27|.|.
CASSSRLGGTDTQYF
TGTGCCAGCAGTTCACGACTAGGCGGCACAGATACGCAGTATTTT
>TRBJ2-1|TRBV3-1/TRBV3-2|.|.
CASSQELESFPLRSYNEQFF
TGTGCCAGCAGCCAAGAATTGGAGAGTTTCCCTTTACGCTCCTACAATGAGCAGTTCTTC
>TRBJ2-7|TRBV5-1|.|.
CASSPGPEVLSGEQYF
TGCGCCAGCAGCCCGGGTCCAGAGGTTCTCTCCGGCGAGCAGTACTTC
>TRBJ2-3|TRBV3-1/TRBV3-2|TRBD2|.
CASSAGGTQYF
TGTGCCAGCAGCGCGGGGGGTACGCAGTATTTT
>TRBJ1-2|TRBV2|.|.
CASSEVAGAWSSYGYTF
TGTGCCAGCAGTGAAGTGGCAGGGGCCTGGTCCTCCTATGGCTACACCTTC
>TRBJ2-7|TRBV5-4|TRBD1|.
CASSLARGTGHEQYF
TGTGCCAGCAGCTTGGCACGGGGGACAGGGCACGAGCAGTACTTC
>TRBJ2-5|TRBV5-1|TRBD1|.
CASSRDSQETQYF
TGCGCCAGTTCCCGGGACAGCCAAGAGACCCAGTACTTC